The source of this T cell receptor (beta chain) is a study of glioma-infiltrating T cells. This clonotype was picked up a small number of times. The iRepertoire nested amplicon-rescue multiplex PCR amplified TCR alpha and beta CDR3s from RNA. MiXCR, run by TCRdb on the multiplex PCR reads, gives a single entry per CDR3 protein. The sample has around 350,000 distinct CDR3 sequences; 35% to 45% are singletons. Germline CDR1 and CDR2: SGHTA and FQGNSA. CDR3 length equals 13 residues. Trimming removed 5 bases from V and 6 bases from J, with 14 bases in between. The sample consisted of glioma tissue, nonneoplastic brain tissue, or PBMCs (not recorded which). The chain is built from TRBV7-2 and TRBJ2-7, with TRBD2 as a possible D gene (6 bases). This clonotype was obtained from a human donor with low-grade glioma or glioblastoma, undergoing nonglioma brain surgery, or in good health (not recorded which). The CDR3 DNA sequence: TGTGCCAGCAGCACCCGACTCGGGGGCGAGCAGTACTTC. This gives the protein CASSTRLGGEQYF.